The clone carrying this T cell receptor beta chain appeared many times. CDR3 length: 13 amino acids. Germline V lookup: CDR1 SNHLY, CDR2 FYNNEI. V lost 5 bases and J 4 bases, leaving 11 bases between the germline ends. These data are taken from a study of regulatory T cells in long-lasting Graves disease. Overall study context: Graves' patients diagnosed newly had used antithyroid drugs under 3 months.

CDR3-region Arm-PCR and iRepertoire HTBI primers produced the TCR beta libraries. One entry per CDR3 protein results from TCRdb running MiXCR on the multiplex PCR reads. This sample carries roughly 520,000 distinct CDR3 sequences, more than 10% of them seen once, and the ten largest clones take around 10%. The time point was: newly diagnosed GD, antithyroid drugs for less than 3 months. There was RNA extracted from PBMCs, and the TCR library was made from it. These data were also filed under a second study, of T cells in Graves' hyperthyroidism and ophthalmopathy.

Sequenced here: peripheral blood mononuclear cells (PBMCs), sampled at new diagnosis, from a patient treated with antithyroid drugs. This clonotype was sampled from a woman younger than 45 with Graves disease. The genes are TRBV2 and TRBJ1-1; no clear D. The CDR3, as DNA: TGTGCCAGCAGTTCCCCCGCCCCCACTGAAGCTTTCTTT. Its protein is CASSSPAPTEAFF.